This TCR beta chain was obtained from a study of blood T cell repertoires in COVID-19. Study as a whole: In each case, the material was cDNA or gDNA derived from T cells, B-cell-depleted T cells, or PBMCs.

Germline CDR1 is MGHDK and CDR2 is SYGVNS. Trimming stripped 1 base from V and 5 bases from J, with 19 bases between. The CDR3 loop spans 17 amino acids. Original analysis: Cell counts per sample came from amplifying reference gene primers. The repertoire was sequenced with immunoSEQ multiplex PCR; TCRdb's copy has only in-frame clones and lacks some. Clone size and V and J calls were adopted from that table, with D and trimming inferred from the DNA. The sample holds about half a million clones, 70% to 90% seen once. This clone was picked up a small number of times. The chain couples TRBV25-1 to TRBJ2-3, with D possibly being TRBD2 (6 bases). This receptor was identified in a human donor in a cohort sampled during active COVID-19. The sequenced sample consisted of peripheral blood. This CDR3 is CASSESRRESKRDTQYF. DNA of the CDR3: TGTGCCAGCAGTGAATCTCGACGGGAGTCTAAGAGAGATACGCAGTATTTT.